The 30 T cell receptor beta chains below all came from one sample that was sequenced in a study of cytomegalovirus exposure and HLA in healthy donors. Measured with immunoSEQ multiplex PCR; TCRdb has only the in-frame clones, and not every one. The repertoire consists of about 280,000 clones, with roughly 85% occurring once and the leading ten covering roughly 0.99%. What was sequenced was PBMCs. The source is a woman aged 18-29 years in good health and CMV-seronegative.

The rearrangement links TRBV19 to TRBJ1-2, with D perhaps TRBD1 (6 bases). The CDR3 length is 14 residues. Germline-derived CDR1 and CDR2 are LNHDA and SQIVND (reference sequence). V lost 5 bases, J lost 8 bases, and 18 bases lay in between. The CDR3 nucleotides read TGTGCCAGTAGTCCCACCACGACAGGCTGGGGCTACACCTTC. It yields the protein CASSPTTTGWGYTF.

The chain links TRBV29-1 to TRBJ2-7; a possible D gene is TRBD2 (6 bases). Looked up from germline, CDR1 is SQVTM and CDR2 is ANQGSEA. The CDR3 is 11 residues long. Trimming pared 4 bases from V and 2 bases from J, leaving 6 bases between. CDR3 DNA sequence: TGCAGCGTTGGGAGGGCCTACGAGCAGTACTTC. As protein: CSVGRAYEQYF.

This chain joins TRBV7-6 and TRBJ2-7; D might be TRBD1 (6 bases). The ends were cut back, 5 bases at V and 1 base at J, with 9 bases in the middle. Per germline, CDR1 SGHVS and CDR2 FNYEAQ. CDR3 length equals 13 residues. DNA of the CDR3: TGTGCCAGCAGCGTAGGACAGTCCTACGAGCAGTACTTC. It is translated as CASSVGQSYEQYF.

Of note for this clone: Additional DNA sequences in this sample encode the identical CDR3. The gene calls are TRBV9 and TRBJ2-3, with TRBD2 matching 12 bases. CDR1 is SGDLS, CDR2 YYNGEE, per germline. This CDR3 region has 15 residues. The J segment lost 5 bases and the V segment lost 2 bases, leaving 3 bases of the junction unmatched. This chain's CDR3 is CASSVLAGGVDTQYF. CDR3 coding DNA: TGTGCCAGCAGCGTGCTAGCGGGGGGGGTAGATACGCAGTATTTT.

The rearrangement uses TRBV5-1 and TRBJ1-2, with 10 bases that match TRBD1. The CDR3 runs 14 residues. Trimming took 0 bases from V and 6 from J; bases not matched to a gene: 2. The germline V gene encodes CDR1 SGHRS and CDR2 YFSETQ. CDR3 amino acids: CASSLVGQGDGYTF. The CDR3 coding sequence is TGCGCCAGCAGCTTGGTCGGACAGGGGGATGGCTACACCTTC.

The chain has TRBV4-2 and TRBJ2-7; the match to TRBD2 covers 9 bases. The CDR3 length is 15 residues. Germline CDR1 LGHNA, CDR2 YNFKEQ. The J segment lost 6 bases and the V segment lost 2 bases, leaving 8 bases of the junction unmatched. CDR3 protein: CASSQPGAGGSEQYF. CDR3 in DNA: TGTGCCAGCAGCCAACCAGGAGCGGGAGGAAGCGAGCAGTACTTC.

This chain uses TRBV18 with TRBJ2-7, with 9 nucleotides matching TRBD1. Per germline, CDR1 KGHSH and CDR2 LQKENI. The CDR3 is made up of 14 amino acids. The V segment lost 2 bases and the J segment 6 bases; nucleotides outside the gene matches: 5. CDR3 nucleotides: TGTGCCAGCTCACCAAAGCCGGACAGGGGCGAGCAGTACTTC. This gives the protein CASSPKPDRGEQYF.

The V and J genes are TRBV5-1 and TRBJ2-2; 8 nucleotides agree with TRBD1. The CDR3 is 16 residues long. CDR1 is SGHRS and CDR2 is YFSETQ in the germline V gene. Losses at the gene ends were 0 bases for V and 4 bases for J; bases not matched to a gene: 5. CDR3 nucleotides: TGCGCCAGCAGCTTGGGACAGGGGATGGGCACCGGGGAGCTGTTTTTT. Translating it yields CASSLGQGMGTGELFF.

The chain employs TRBV6-5 and TRBJ2-2; D possibly corresponds to TRBD1 (5 bases). Germline V gene sequence: CDR1 MNHEY, CDR2 SVGAGI. The CDR3 spans 16 residues. V was pared by 0 bases and J by 5 bases, with 13 bases between. In nucleotides, the CDR3 is TGTGCCAGCAGTTACTCCGGGCAGGGTTGGACCGGGGAGCTGTTTTTT. It codes for CASSYSGQGWTGELFF.

This rearrangement joins TRBV9 to TRBJ1-2, with TRBD1 matching 9 bases. The germline V gene encodes CDR1 SGDLS and CDR2 YYNGEE. The CDR3 consists of 14 residues. V lost 5 bases to trimming and J lost 7 bases; unmatched junction nucleotides: 9. CDR3 DNA sequence: TGTGCCAGCAGGAGAACGGGACAGGGCGGTGGCTACACCTTC. This translates into CASRRTGQGGGYTF.

The chain's CDR3 is CSAERSSYGYTF. The DNA of the CDR3 is TGCAGCGCGGAGCGGTCTTCCTATGGCTACACCTTC. The chain couples TRBV29-1 to TRBJ1-2; D gene ambiguous. V lost 7 bases, J lost 4 bases, and 13 bases lay in between. Per the germline V gene, CDR1 is SQVTM and CDR2 is ANQGSEA. This CDR3 is built from 12 residues. The whole variable domain, remainder taken from reference TRBV29-1 and TRBJ1-2, is SAVISQKPSRDICQRGTSLTIQCQVDSQVTMMFWYRQQPGQSLTLIATANQGSEATYESGFVIDKFPISRPNLTFSTLTVSNMSPEDSSIYLCSAERSSYGYTFGSGTRLTVV.

The chain links TRBV10-3 to TRBJ2-1, with 13 bases matching TRBD2. The CDR3 runs 14 residues. The V gene end was trimmed by 8 bases and the J gene end by 6 bases; junction bases not matched to a gene: 4. The germline V gene has CDR1 ENHRY and CDR2 SYGVKD. The CDR3 reads CAIETSGGSNEQFF. In DNA, the CDR3 is TGTGCCATCGAGACTAGCGGGGGGAGCAATGAGCAGTTCTTC.

Here the CDR3 reads CSVAQANTEAFF. As DNA, the CDR3 is TGCAGCGTTGCACAGGCGAACACTGAAGCTTTCTTT. V usage is TRBV29-1 and J usage is TRBJ1-1; possibly TRBD1 for D (5 bases). The germline CDR1 and CDR2 sequences are SQVTM and ANQGSEA. The CDR3 extends over 12 amino acids. The V gene lost 4 bases and the J gene lost 1 base, with 7 bases spanning the gap.

The chain has TRBV29-1 and TRBJ1-1; possible D gene TRBD1, 6 bases. The CDR3 length is 14 residues. From germline, CDR1 is SQVTM and CDR2 ANQGSEA. V gave up 7 bases and J gave up 0 bases, with 15 bases separating them. The CDR3 region is CSALRGDMNTEAFF. Here the CDR3 DNA reads TGCAGCGCCTTGCGGGGGGACATGAACACTGAAGCTTTCTTT.

V is TRBV5-1 and J is TRBJ2-7; possibly TRBD2 for D (6 bases). V lost 0 bases and J lost 5, with 27 bases in between. CDR1 is SGHRS, CDR2 YFSETQ, per germline. CDR3 length equals 19 residues. The CDR3 sequence: CASSLEVWVGGPTTHEQYF. The CDR3 region has the DNA TGCGCCAGCAGCTTGGAAGTATGGGTGGGAGGTCCCACGACACACGAGCAGTACTTC.

V gene TRBV7-3 combines with J gene TRBJ2-7; D gene uncertain. Germline V gene sequence: CDR1 SGHTA, CDR2 FQGTGA. Trimming removed 1 base from V and 0 bases from J, with 13 bases in between. The CDR3 loop spans 16 amino acids. The chain's CDR3 is CASSLMPGPSSYEQYF. Written as DNA, the CDR3 is TGTGCCAGCAGCTTAATGCCAGGTCCCAGCTCCTACGAGCAGTACTTC.

The genes are TRBV5-1 and TRBJ1-4, with D hard to call. CDR1 is SGHRS and CDR2 is YFSETQ in the germline V gene. V gave up 7 bases and J gave up 0 bases, with 10 bases separating them. This CDR3 region has 14 residues. The CDR3 nucleotides are TGCGCCAGCTCTATTCTTGCAACTAATGAAAAACTGTTTTTT. Amino acids: CASSILATNEKLFF.

The chain uses TRBV4-3 and TRBJ2-7; D ambiguous. Germline CDR1 reads LGHNA; CDR2 reads YSLEER. The CDR3 spans 13 residues. The V and J ends lost 2 bases and 2 bases respectively, with 7 bases between them. The CDR3 DNA sequence: TGCGCCAGCAGCCAATTTCGGGCCTACGAGCAGTACTTC. This translates into CASSQFRAYEQYF.

The CDR3 bases are TGTGCCAGCAGCACCGTGGGACAGGGGAGCAATCAGCCCCAGCATTTT. It encodes CASSTVGQGSNQPQHF. This chain links TRBV5-6 with TRBJ1-5, with 10 bases fitting TRBD1. CDR3 length: 16 amino acids. The germline V gene encodes CDR1 SGHDT and CDR2 YYEEEE. Trimming at V came to 4 bases and at J to 1 base, leaving 5 bases not matched to a gene.

This clone was detected once. The rearrangement joins TRBV7-2 to TRBJ1-5; 8 positions match TRBD1. V trimming: 5 bases; J trimming: 3 bases; junction bases outside the gene matches: 9. Germline loops: CDR1 SGHTA, CDR2 FQGNSA. This CDR3 region has 16 residues. Here the CDR3 DNA reads TGTGCCAGCAGCCAACCGGGGACAGGAAACAATCAGCCCCAGCATTTT. Residues: CASSQPGTGNNQPQHF.

V and J are TRBV6-6 and TRBJ1-5, with 9 bases lining up with TRBD1. The CDR3 spans 13 residues. From germline, CDR1 is MNHNY and CDR2 SVGAGI (reference sequence). V was pared by 9 bases and J by 3 bases, with 3 bases of the junction left unmatched. In DNA form, the CDR3 reads TGTGCCAGTCGGACAGGGGACAATCAGCCCCAGCATTTT. It is translated as CASRTGDNQPQHF.

The V call is TRBV29-1, the J call TRBJ2-2; 7 bases fit TRBD2. This CDR3 is 12 amino acids long. The ends lost 8 bases at V and 6 bases at J; junction bases unmatched: 6. In germline, CDR1 is SQVTM, CDR2 ANQGSEA. The CDR3 reads CSQMSGAGELFF. CDR3 coding DNA: TGCAGCCAGATGAGCGGGGCCGGGGAGCTGTTTTTT.

The gene calls are TRBV7-2 and TRBJ1-5, with D unresolved. The CDR3 totals 13 residues. V lost 8 bases, J lost 6 bases, and 14 bases lay in between. From germline, CDR1 is SGHTA and CDR2 FQGNSA. In nucleotides, the CDR3 is TGTGCCAGCCTCGTGGTAGCGGGTCAGCCCCAGCATTTT. It codes for CASLVVAGQPQHF. The whole variable domain, remainder taken from reference TRBV7-2 and TRBJ1-5, is GAGVSQSPSNKVTEKGKDVELRCDPISGHTALYWYRQSLGQGLEFLIYFQGNSAPDKSGLPSDRFSAERTGGSVSTLTIQRTQQEDSAVYLCASLVVAGQPQHFGDGTRLSIL.

This chain connects TRBV7-9 to TRBJ2-6, with 7 positions matching TRBD1. The germline V gene encodes CDR1 SEHNR and CDR2 FQNEAQ (reference sequence). The CDR3 has 19 amino acids. V dropped 5 bases and J dropped 0; count of bases not matched to a gene: 13. CDR3 region: CASSHRPGQRSSGANVLTF. The CDR3 nucleotides read TGTGCCAGCAGCCACCGCCCGGGACAGAGGAGCTCTGGGGCCAACGTCCTGACTTTC.

This clone was recorded at least ten times. The chain is built from TRBV5-6 and TRBJ1-5; a possible D gene is TRBD1 (6 bases). There are 15 residues in the CDR3. Germline CDR1 SGHDT, CDR2 YYEEEE. Deletions cut 1 base from V and 0 bases from J, with 8 bases between. Here the CDR3 reads CASSLRGGSNQPQHF. CDR3 bases: TGTGCCAGCAGCTTGAGAGGGGGTAGCAATCAGCCCCAGCATTTT.

Comments on this clone: The same CDR3 also results from other DNA sequences found in this sample. The rearrangement joins TRBV28 to TRBJ1-1, with TRBD1 matching over 7 bases. With V trimmed by 5 bases and J by 2 bases, 5 bases remained unmatched. The CDR3 extends over 14 amino acids. Germline lookup yields CDR1 MDHEN and CDR2 SYDVKM. CDR3 sequence: CASSPRTGNTEAFF. The CDR3, as DNA: TGTGCCAGCAGTCCTCGGACAGGCAACACTGAAGCTTTCTTT.

V and J are TRBV7-2 and TRBJ2-3; 8 bases align to TRBD1. The CDR3 loop spans 16 amino acids. Germline lookup yields CDR1 SGHTA and CDR2 FQGNSA. With V trimmed by 6 bases and J by 5 bases, 13 bases remained unmatched. In nucleotides, the CDR3 is TGTGCCAGCAGTCATCAGGACAGGGTGGTTCGAGATACGCAGTATTTT. This codes for CASSHQDRVVRDTQYF.

This clone was found a few times. This chain uses TRBV2 with TRBJ1-2; tentative D call: TRBD1 (5 bases). CDR1 is SNHLY and CDR2 is FYNNEI in the germline V gene. Trimming took off 6 bases at V and 4 bases at J, with 15 bases between the two ends. The CDR3 totals 14 residues. The CDR3 sequence: CASRPRAGLYGYTF. CDR3 DNA: TGTGCCAGCAGGCCCCGGGCGGGACTCTATGGCTACACCTTC.

The chain employs TRBV12-5 and TRBJ2-1, with D perhaps TRBD1 (5 bases). V was shortened by 4 bases and J by 0 bases, with 19 bases between the two germline ends. Germline CDR1 is LGHNT and CDR2 is FRNRAP. The CDR3 sequence is 18 residues long. CDR3 DNA sequence: TGTGCTAGTGGTTCTCACAGATTACAGGTTAGCTCCTACAATGAGCAGTTCTTC. Protein product: CASGSHRLQVSSYNEQFF.

V and J are TRBV19 and TRBJ2-7; possible D gene TRBD1, 5 bases. The ends were cut back, 9 bases at V and 3 bases at J, with 12 bases in the middle. The CDR3 is 12 residues long. From germline, CDR1 is LNHDA and CDR2 SQIVND (reference sequence). For the CDR3, the DNA is TGTGCCAGCGCCGGTAGGGGCTACGAGCAGTACTTC. It specifies CASAGRGYEQYF.